This is a list of T cell receptor beta chains from one sample in a study of spatial heterogeneity in lung cancer. TCRdb reprocessed the 5' RACE reads via MiXCR and lists one record per CDR3 protein. The sample lists about 92,000 distinct CDR3 sequences; about 12% were seen once. Source: PBMCs, taken at surgery. The receptor set was obtained from a male donor with early-stage non-small cell lung cancer. CDR3s include the opening cysteine and the closing phenylalanine or tryptophan. Each record gives: CDR3 DNA, CDR3 protein, V gene, D gene, clone size, CDR3 length, J gene. A D gene is named only where the DNA matches it firmly. Some rows have no size entry. The others give once, few or many, or a class for an expanded clone.

TGCAGTGCTAGAGATCCCGGGACAGGGATTAATGAGCAGTTCTTC,CSARDPGTGINEQFF,TRBV20-1,TRBD1,few,15,TRBJ2-1
TGTGCCATCAGTGAAGGACAGGGAATAAACACTGAAGCTTTCTTT,CAISEGQGINTEAFF,TRBV10-3,TRBD1,few,15,TRBJ1-1
TGTGCCAGCAGCCCCGAGAGGGAGAACACTGAAGCTTTCTTT,CASSPERENTEAFF,TRBV7-9,NA,NA,14,TRBJ1-1
TGTGCCAGCAGCATAACAGGGTGGGCTGGCTACACCTTC,CASSITGWAGYTF,TRBV6-5,NA,NA,13,TRBJ1-2
TGTGCCAGCAGCCCCCGTCAAGTCGGAGCCGGGAGGAATGAGCAGTTCTTC,CASSPRQVGAGRNEQFF,TRBV7-9,TRBD2,many,17,TRBJ2-1
TGCAGTGCTAGAGGACAGGTAGCCAAAAACATTCAGTACTTC,CSARGQVAKNIQYF,TRBV20-1,NA,many,14,TRBJ2-4
TGCGCCAGCAGTGATGGGAGGCACGAGCAGTACTTC,CASSDGRHEQYF,TRBV10-1,NA,NA,12,TRBJ2-7
TGTGCCAGCAGCGTCAACCCGGGGCGGTCGACCACCGGGGAGCTGTTTTTT,CASSVNPGRSTTGELFF,TRBV9,NA,few,17,TRBJ2-2
TGTGCCAGCAGTTATTGGGTGAACAATGAGCAGTTCTTC,CASSYWVNNEQFF,TRBV6-2/TRBV6-3,NA,many,13,TRBJ2-1
TGCGCCAGCAGCCAAGAAAGCCAGGCCCCCCAATATGAGCAGTTCTTC,CASSQESQAPQYEQFF,TRBV4-3,NA,few,16,TRBJ2-1
TGTGCCAGCAGTTTGGGGGCGGGATATGGCTACACCTTC,CASSLGAGYGYTF,TRBV9,NA,NA,13,TRBJ1-2
TGTGCCAGCAGCTTAGGCGCCAGGACGAACACTGAAGCTTTCTTT,CASSLGARTNTEAFF,TRBV7-2,NA,many,15,TRBJ1-1
TGCGCCAGCAGCCAAGAGATAGCCACCTCCTACGAGCAGTACTTC,CASSQEIATSYEQYF,TRBV4-3,NA,NA,15,TRBJ2-7
TGCAGTGCTAGGTTTTCTGCGGGAGGGGCAAACGAGCAGTACTTC,CSARFSAGGANEQYF,TRBV20-1,TRBD2,once,15,TRBJ2-7
TGTGCCAGCAGCCAAACTAGTGACTCCTACGAGCAGTACTTC,CASSQTSDSYEQYF,TRBV9,NA,many,14,TRBJ2-7
TGTGCCAGTAGTTCCGGGACAGGGGCTACGGGGACGCAGTATTTT,CASSSGTGATGTQYF,TRBV19,TRBD1,few,15,TRBJ2-3
TGTGCCAGCAGCTTGACAGGCTTAGGACCCCAGCATTTT,CASSLTGLGPQHF,TRBV12-3/TRBV12-4,NA,few,13,TRBJ1-5
TGTGCCAGCAGCTTAATGGGACAGGCGAGTAATGGCTACACCTTC,CASSLMGQASNGYTF,TRBV7-9,TRBD1,NA,15,TRBJ1-2
TGCAGCGTTGGTCGGGTCGTGGACAATGAGCAGTTCTTC,CSVGRVVDNEQFF,TRBV29-1,NA,NA,13,TRBJ2-1
TGTGCCAGCAGTTCCCAAGCATGGGCAGGCACAGATACGCAGTATTTT,CASSSQAWAGTDTQYF,TRBV28,NA,medium-sized,16,TRBJ2-3
TGTGCCAGCAGTTTATTCCTAGCGGGAGGTTACGAGCAGTACTTC,CASSLFLAGGYEQYF,TRBV27,TRBD2,NA,15,TRBJ2-7
TGCAGCGTAGACAGCACAGATACGCAGTATTTT,CSVDSTDTQYF,TRBV29-1,NA,NA,11,TRBJ2-3
TGTGCCAGCAGTGAAACCCTCGTGTCTGGGGCCAACGTCCTGACTTTC,CASSETLVSGANVLTF,TRBV6-1,NA,many,16,TRBJ2-6
TGTGCCAGCAGCCTTCAAATGGGACAGGAAGAGACCCAGTACTTC,CASSLQMGQEETQYF,TRBV7-2,TRBD1,many,15,TRBJ2-5